The rows below give T cell receptor beta chains drawn from one sample of a study of T-cell reconstitution after alpha-beta-depleted transplantation in children. Using its own MiXCR run on the PCR reads, TCRdb lists one record per CDR3 protein. This table holds 780,000 or so distinct CDR3 sequences, roughly 15% found once. The specimen comprised PBMCs, mostly from graft donor cells, sampled 360 days after TCRalphabeta/CD19-depleted stem cell transplant. The receptors shown here come from a male patient between 10 and 17 years old who had a stem cell transplant for acute lymphoblastic leukemia, so the T cells may come from the graft donor. CDR3s include the opening cysteine and the closing phenylalanine or tryptophan.

v_call cdr3_aa
TRBV5-1 CASKEGLDGNNEQFF
TRBV10-3 CAIGNHSYEQYF
TRBV5-1 CASSQGLPRNGELFF
TRBV20-1 CSARDNAGGGANVLTF
TRBV5-1 CASSNRQGPYNEQFF
TRBV27 CASSLRAPTSGRTDTQYF
TRBV11-2 CASSSRKWGVTSGNTIYF
TRBV11-2 CASSYLGQGVGEQYF
TRBV12-3/TRBV12-4 CASSLDATGIEQYF
TRBV7-6 CASSLARGAGELFF